These 19 T cell receptor beta chains originate from one sample sequenced in a study of memory CD4+ T cells and cytomegalovirus serostatus. Single viable CD3+CD4+CD8-CD45RO+ cells were sorted as the memory CD4+ T cells. The data were produced by immunoSEQ multiplex PCR, yet TCRdb's version contains in-frame clones alone and is incomplete. Of around 53,000 clones in the sample, 65% to 80% were seen once. Input material: memory CD4+ T cells from blood. The receptors were sampled from an adult in good health and CMV-seronegative.

The chain is built from TRBV6-4 and TRBJ2-7; 7 bases agree with TRBD1. After removal of 5 bases from V and 3 bases from J, the junction contained 7 bases not matched to a gene. CDR1 MRHNA and CDR2 SNTAGT come from the germline V gene. The CDR3 runs 14 residues. The CDR3 region is CASSYARGLYEQYF. The CDR3 DNA is TGTGCCAGCAGTTACGCGAGGGGGCTCTACGAGCAGTACTTC.

Here the CDR3 reads CASNQGPAGEQYF. CDR3 in DNA: TGTGCCAGTAACCAGGGGCCGGCGGGCGAGCAGTACTTC. V is TRBV19 and J is TRBJ2-7, with D possibly matching TRBD1 (6 bases). Germline V lookup: CDR1 LNHDA, CDR2 SQIVND (reference sequence). Deletions cut 7 bases from V and 6 bases from J, with 16 bases between. The CDR3 runs 13 residues.

The chain combines TRBV6-1 with TRBJ2-4; D gene ambiguous. In germline, CDR1 is MNHNS, CDR2 SASEGT. V was cut by 1 base and J by 7 bases, with 8 bases left in between. This CDR3 contains 13 residues. CDR3 DNA: TGTGCCAGCAGTGAAGGGCCTCGGAACATTCAGTACTTC. Translated: CASSEGPRNIQYF.

The rearrangement joins TRBV6-1 to TRBJ1-5; 10 bases agree with TRBD1. Germline values: CDR1 MNHNS, CDR2 SASEGT. The CDR3 sequence is 13 residues long. The junction had 6 bases not matched to a gene; V was cut back by 7 bases and J by 9 bases. As DNA, the CDR3 is TGTGCCAGCATTGGGACAGGGGAGAGGCCCCAGCATTTT. It codes for CASIGTGERPQHF.

This clone was detected a few times. The chain combines TRBV23-1 with TRBJ2-7; D uncertain. TRBV23-1 falls under the ORF class, with uncertain function. The CDR3 extends over 16 amino acids. Trimming removed 0 bases at V and 0 bases at J, with 12 bases between. The CDR3 DNA sequence: TGCGCCAGCAGTCAATCTACCCGGTCCAGCTCCTACGAGCAGTACTTC. Translation: CASSQSTRSSSYEQYF.

V gene TRBV19 combines with J gene TRBJ2-1, with D possibly being TRBD1 (5 bases). Germline CDR1 is LNHDA and CDR2 is SQIVND (reference sequence). Trimming removed 4 bases from V and 9 bases from J, with 16 bases in between. This CDR3 is 14 amino acids long. For the CDR3, the DNA is TGTGCCAGTAGTAAGAACGTTCATCAGGGTGAGCAGTTCTTC. It codes for CASSKNVHQGEQFF.

This clone appeared a single time. In the same sample, other DNA sequences code for this CDR3. The chain carries TRBV19 and TRBJ1-5; D remains ambiguous. The CDR3 is 14 residues long. The germline V gene encodes CDR1 LNHDA and CDR2 SQIVND (reference sequence). The germline V and J ends were trimmed by 5 bases and 2 bases, with 10 bases remaining between them. The DNA for the CDR3 is TGTGCCAGTAGTCCCCAGCAGGGCAATCAGCCCCAGCATTTT. Amino acid sequence: CASSPQQGNQPQHF.

The rearrangement uses TRBV7-8 and TRBJ2-7, with 9 bases identical to TRBD1. Germline assignment: CDR1 SGHVS and CDR2 FQNEAQ. V trimming: 2 bases; J trimming: 7 bases; junction bases outside the gene matches: 15. The CDR3 runs 17 residues. CDR3 nucleotide sequence: TGTGCCAGCAGCTTACCCATCCGCCGGGACAGGGTATTAGAGCAGTACTTC. It encodes CASSLPIRRDRVLEQYF.

The chain carries TRBV18 and TRBJ2-3; 8 nucleotides align to TRBD1. J gave up 0 bases and V 6 bases, and 11 bases lay outside the gene matches. From germline, CDR1 is KGHSH and CDR2 LQKENI. The CDR3 runs to 17 residues. The CDR3 protein is CASSRVLGQGSTDTQYF. The CDR3 region has the DNA TGTGCCAGCTCGCGCGTTTTAGGACAGGGAAGCACAGATACGCAGTATTTT.

This clone is medium-sized by share. Other DNA sequences within the sample encode an identical CDR3. The J gene is TRBJ1-3, the V gene TRBV19; D is unresolved. Trimming left V 9 bases short and J 0 bases short, with 9 bases between. CDR1 is LNHDA, CDR2 SQIVND, per germline (reference sequence). The CDR3 covers 13 residues. The CDR3 protein is CASSGFSGNTIYF. DNA of the CDR3: TGTGCCAGCTCAGGTTTCTCTGGAAACACCATATATTTT.

V gene TRBV29-1 combines with J gene TRBJ1-1, with TRBD1 as a possible D gene (5 bases). Germline V gene data show CDR1 as SQVTM and CDR2 as ANQGSEA. Trimming cost V 8 bases and J 1 base, with 14 bases left between them. The CDR3 totals 13 residues. CDR3 bases: TGCAGCACTCAAGCAGGGTGGAACACTGAAGCTTTCTTT. Translating gives CSTQAGWNTEAFF.

The chain has TRBV14 and TRBJ2-2; no clear D. The ends were cut back, 1 base at V and 3 bases at J, with 6 bases in the middle. Germline loops: CDR1 SGHDN, CDR2 FVKESK. The length of the CDR3 is 14 residues. The CDR3 bases are TGTGCCAGCAGCCAAGTTGCCTACACCGGGGAGCTGTTTTTT. This encodes CASSQVAYTGELFF. Drawing the rest from reference TRBV14 and TRBJ2-2, the complete variable domain is EAGVTQFPSHSVIEKGQTVTLRCDPISGHDNLYWYRRVMGKEIKFLLHFVKESKQDESGMPNNRFLAERTGGTYSTLKVQPAELEDSGVYFCASSQVAYTGELFFGEGSRLTVL.

J is TRBJ2-3 and V is TRBV18, with a weak D call TRBD2 (6 bases). From germline, CDR1 is KGHSH and CDR2 LQKENI. Trimming shortened V by 3 bases and J by 5 bases, and 6 bases separated the two germline ends. The CDR3 length is 12 residues. CDR3 sequence reads: CASSPGGDTQYF. CDR3 sequence (DNA): TGTGCCAGCTCACCGGGGGGAGATACGCAGTATTTT. Together with reference TRBV18 and TRBJ2-3, the CDR3 gives the full variable domain: NAGVMQNPRHLVRRRGQEARLRCSPMKGHSHVYWYRQLPEEGLKFMVYLQKENIIDESGMPKERFSAEFPKEGPSILRIQQVVRGDSAAYFCASSPGGDTQYFGPGTRLTVL.

This clone has only a few counts. V usage is TRBV4-1 and J usage is TRBJ2-7; 8 bases line up with TRBD2. The CDR3 is 15 amino acids. Germline assignment: CDR1 MGHRA and CDR2 YSYEKL. The V segment lost 2 bases and the J segment 3 bases; nucleotides outside the gene matches: 6. Written as DNA, the CDR3 is TGCGCCAGCAGCCAAACCGGGACTAGGGACTACGAGCAGTACTTC. Amino acid sequence: CASSQTGTRDYEQYF.

V and J are TRBV15 and TRBJ2-3, with 12 bases fitting TRBD2. V was pared by 7 bases and J by 6 bases, with 11 bases of the junction left unmatched. Looked up from germline, CDR1 is LNHNV and CDR2 is YYDKDF (reference sequence). CDR3 length: 16 amino acids. The CDR3 sequence: CATMAGLAGKADTQYF. As DNA, the CDR3 is TGTGCCACCATGGCCGGACTAGCGGGGAAGGCGGATACGCAGTATTTT. Full variable domain (missing parts from reference TRBV15 and TRBJ2-3): DAMVIQNPRYQVTQFGKPVTLSCSQTLNHNVMYWYQQKSSQAPKLLFHYYDKDFNNEADTPDNFQSRRPNTSFCFLDIRSPGLGDTAMYLCATMAGLAGKADTQYFGPGTRLTVL.

This clone was seen only a few times. CDR3 residues: CATGGTTGETQYF. The DNA for the CDR3 is TGTGCCACCGGGGGGACAACCGGGGAGACCCAGTACTTC. The genes are TRBV10-3 and TRBJ2-5; a weak D match, TRBD2 (7 bases). V was shortened by 10 bases and J by 5 bases, with 17 bases between the two germline ends. Germline CDR1 and CDR2: ENHRY and SYGVKD. This CDR3 contains 13 residues.

V gene TRBV19 combines with J gene TRBJ1-3, with D unclear. V dropped 3 bases and J dropped 4 bases, with 7 bases sitting between them. The CDR3 extends over 13 amino acids. Germline values: CDR1 LNHDA, CDR2 SQIVND (reference sequence). The CDR3 sequence is CASSILTGNTIYF. DNA for the CDR3: TGTGCCAGTAGTATTTTGACCGGAAACACCATATATTTT. Drawing the rest from reference TRBV19 and TRBJ1-3, the complete variable domain is DGGITQSPKYLFRKEGQNVTLSCEQNLNHDAMYWYRQDPGQGLRLIYYSQIVNDFQKGDIAEGYSVSREKKESFPLTVTSAQKNPTAFYLCASSILTGNTIYFGEGSWLTVV.

The chain recombines TRBV11-2 with TRBJ2-3, with D perhaps matching TRBD1 or TRBD2 (6 bases each). V was cut by 3 bases and J by 11 bases, with 15 bases left in between. Germline assignment: CDR1 SGHAT and CDR2 FQNNGV. This CDR3 has 13 residues. In DNA form, the CDR3 reads TGTGCCAGCAGCTTCTCTGGGGGGCCTGAGCAGTATTTT. Protein: CASSFSGGPEQYF.

This clone was counted a few times. This chain uses TRBV2 with TRBJ1-6, with D possibly matching TRBD1 (6 bases). Germline V lookup: CDR1 SNHLY, CDR2 FYNNEI. V shed 8 bases and J shed 7 bases, with 12 bases lying between them. The length of the CDR3 is 13 residues. The CDR3 is CASSWTANSPLHF. The CDR3 nucleotides read TGTGCCAGCTCCTGGACAGCCAATTCACCCCTCCACTTT.